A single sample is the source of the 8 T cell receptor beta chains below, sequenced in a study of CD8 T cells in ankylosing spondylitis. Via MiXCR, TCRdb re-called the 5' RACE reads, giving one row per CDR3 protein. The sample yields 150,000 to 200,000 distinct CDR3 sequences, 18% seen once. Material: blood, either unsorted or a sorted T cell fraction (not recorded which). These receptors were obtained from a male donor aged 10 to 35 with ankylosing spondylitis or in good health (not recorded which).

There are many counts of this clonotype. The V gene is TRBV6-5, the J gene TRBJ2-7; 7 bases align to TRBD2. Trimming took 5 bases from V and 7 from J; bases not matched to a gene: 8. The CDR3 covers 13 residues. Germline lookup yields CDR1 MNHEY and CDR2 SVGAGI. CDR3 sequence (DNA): TGTGCCAGCAGTCCCCCCCCCGGGAGGGAGCAGTACTTC. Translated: CASSPPPGREQYF.

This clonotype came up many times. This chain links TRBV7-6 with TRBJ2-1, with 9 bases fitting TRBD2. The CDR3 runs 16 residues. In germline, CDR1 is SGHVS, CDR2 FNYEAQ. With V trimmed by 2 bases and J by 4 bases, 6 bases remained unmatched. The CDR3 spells CASSLITSGFYNEQFF. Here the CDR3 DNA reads TGTGCCAGCAGCTTAATTACTAGCGGGTTTTACAATGAGCAGTTCTTC.

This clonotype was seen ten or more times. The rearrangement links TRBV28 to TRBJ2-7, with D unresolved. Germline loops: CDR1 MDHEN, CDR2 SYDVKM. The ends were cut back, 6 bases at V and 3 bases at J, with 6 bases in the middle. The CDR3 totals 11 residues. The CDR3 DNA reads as TGTGCCAGCAGATCCCTCTACGAGCAGTACTTC. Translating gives CASRSLYEQYF.

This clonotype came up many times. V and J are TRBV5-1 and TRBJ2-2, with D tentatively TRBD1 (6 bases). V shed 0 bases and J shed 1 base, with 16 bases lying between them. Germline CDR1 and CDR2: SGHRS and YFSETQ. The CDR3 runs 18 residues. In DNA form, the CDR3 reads TGCGCCAGCAGCTTGGGGTTGGGGGCCGGAATGAACACCGGGGAGCTGTTTTTT. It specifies CASSLGLGAGMNTGELFF.

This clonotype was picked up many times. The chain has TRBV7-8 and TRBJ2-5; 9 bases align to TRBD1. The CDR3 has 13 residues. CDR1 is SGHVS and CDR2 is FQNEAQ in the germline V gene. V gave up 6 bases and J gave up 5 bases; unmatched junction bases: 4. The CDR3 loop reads CASRNRGRETQYF. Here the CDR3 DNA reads TGTGCCAGCAGAAACAGGGGGCGTGAGACCCAGTACTTC.

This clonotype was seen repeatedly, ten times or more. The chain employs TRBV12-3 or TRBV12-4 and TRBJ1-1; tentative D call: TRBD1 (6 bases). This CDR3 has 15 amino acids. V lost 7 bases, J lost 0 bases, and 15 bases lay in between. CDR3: CASIEGGLLNTEAFF. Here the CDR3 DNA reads TGTGCCAGCATAGAAGGGGGGTTGTTGAACACTGAAGCTTTCTTT.

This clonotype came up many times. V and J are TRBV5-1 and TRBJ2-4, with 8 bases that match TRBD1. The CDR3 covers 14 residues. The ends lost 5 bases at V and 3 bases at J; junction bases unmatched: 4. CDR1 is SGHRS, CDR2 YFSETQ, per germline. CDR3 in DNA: TGCGCCAGCAGAACCGGACAGGGCAAAAACATTCAGTACTTC. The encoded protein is CASRTGQGKNIQYF.

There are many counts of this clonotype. The CDR3 loop is CSVQTGGRGTGELFF. The DNA for the CDR3 is TGCAGCGTTCAAACAGGAGGAAGGGGCACCGGGGAGCTGTTTTTT. This chain uses TRBV29-1 with TRBJ2-2; possibly TRBD1 or TRBD2 for D (5 bases each). The CDR3 sequence is 15 residues long. The V end was cut by 5 bases, the J end by 4 bases, with 17 bases between. Germline V gives CDR1 SQVTM, CDR2 ANQGSEA.